The 2 T cell receptor beta chains listed next were all sequenced from one sample in a study of early T cells in non-severe SARS-CoV-2 infection. TCRdb passed the 5' RACE reads through MiXCR, listing each CDR3 protein once. The profile shows around 27,000 distinct CDR3 sequences, approximately 5.6% of them singletons. Sequencing was performed on whole blood. These receptors were taken from an adult who was a healthcare worker with PCR-confirmed SARS-CoV-2 infection or an uninfected control (not recorded which).

This clonotype was seen ten or more times. The V gene is TRBV11-2, the J gene TRBJ2-3, with unresolved D. Deletions cut 8 bases from V and 7 bases from J, with 13 bases between. The CDR3 sequence is 12 residues long. CDR1 SGHAT and CDR2 FQNNGV come from the germline V gene. Written as DNA, the CDR3 is TGTGCCAGCTCCCCCACCTTTAATACGCAGTATTTT. It specifies CASSPTFNTQYF.

Many counts were recorded for this clonotype. The chain links TRBV6-5 to TRBJ1-3; D not resolved. V lost 0 bases and J 1 base, leaving 13 bases between the germline ends. The length of the CDR3 is 17 residues. Germline CDR1 MNHEY, CDR2 SVGAGI. CDR3 in amino acids: CASSYSSARMSGNTIYF. In DNA form, the CDR3 reads TGTGCCAGCAGTTACTCTAGCGCCAGAATGTCTGGAAACACCATATATTTT.